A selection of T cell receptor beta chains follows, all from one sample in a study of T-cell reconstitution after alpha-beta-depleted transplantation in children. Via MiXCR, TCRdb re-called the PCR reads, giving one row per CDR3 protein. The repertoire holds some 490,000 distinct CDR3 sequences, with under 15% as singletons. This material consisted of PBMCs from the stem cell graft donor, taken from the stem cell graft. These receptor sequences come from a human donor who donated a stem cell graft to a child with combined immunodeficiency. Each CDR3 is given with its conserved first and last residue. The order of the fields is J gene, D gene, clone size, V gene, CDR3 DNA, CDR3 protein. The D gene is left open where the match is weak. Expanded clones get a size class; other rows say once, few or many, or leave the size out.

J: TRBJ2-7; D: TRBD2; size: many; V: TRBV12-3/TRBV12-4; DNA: TGTGCCAGCAGTGCCGGGACTAATCCGGGTTATGAGCAGTACTTC; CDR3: CASSAGTNPGYEQYF
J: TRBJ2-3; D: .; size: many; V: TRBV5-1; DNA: TGCGCCAGCAGCTTGGTGGTGGGGTTGACAGATACGCAGTATTTT; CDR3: CASSLVVGLTDTQYF
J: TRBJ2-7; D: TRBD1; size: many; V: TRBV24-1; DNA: TGTGCCACCAGTGATGGGGGACAGCCCTACGAGCAGTACTTC; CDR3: CATSDGGQPYEQYF
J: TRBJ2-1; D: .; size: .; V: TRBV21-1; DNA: TGTGCCAGCAGCAGGCGTGGGATCTACAATGAGCAGTTCTTC; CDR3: CASSRRGIYNEQFF
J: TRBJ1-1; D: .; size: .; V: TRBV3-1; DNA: TGTGCCAGCACCCCGGACCTACCTTACACTGAAGCTTTCTTT; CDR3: CASTPDLPYTEAFF
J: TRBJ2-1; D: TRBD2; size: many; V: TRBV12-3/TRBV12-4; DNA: TGTGCAATCGCGAGCGGGAGTCCCTACAATGAGCAGTTCTTC; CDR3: CAIASGSPYNEQFF
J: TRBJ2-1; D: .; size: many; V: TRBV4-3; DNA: TGCGCCAGCAGCCAAGACCGCGATACGGTGCAGTTCTTC; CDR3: CASSQDRDTVQFF
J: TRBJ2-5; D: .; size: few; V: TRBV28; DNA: TGTGCCAGCAGTTTATGGCAGGGGTTAGGAGAGACCCAGTACTTC; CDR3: CASSLWQGLGETQYF
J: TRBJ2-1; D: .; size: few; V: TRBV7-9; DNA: TGTGCCAGCAGCTTAGCCGAGGACAATGAGCAGTTCTTC; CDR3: CASSLAEDNEQFF
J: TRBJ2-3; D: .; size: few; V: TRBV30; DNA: TGTGCCTGGGATAGAGACACCCCAGATACGCAGTATTTT; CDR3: CAWDRDTPDTQYF
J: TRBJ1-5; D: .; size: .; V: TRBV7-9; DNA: TGTGCCAGCGGCTCCTTAAATCAGCCCCAGCATTTT; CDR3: CASGSLNQPQHF
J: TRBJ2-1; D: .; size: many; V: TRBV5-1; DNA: TGCGCCAGCAGCTTGTCAGGGACCAACTACAATGAGCAGTTCTTC; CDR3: CASSLSGTNYNEQFF
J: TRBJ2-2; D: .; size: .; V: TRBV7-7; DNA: TGTGCTAGCAGCTTAGTTGAGTCTACCGGGGAGCTGTTTTTT; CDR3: CASSLVESTGELFF
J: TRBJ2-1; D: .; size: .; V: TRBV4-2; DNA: TGTGCCAGCACCTCAATCGGGGGCTTATACAATGAGCAGTTCTTC; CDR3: CASTSIGGLYNEQFF
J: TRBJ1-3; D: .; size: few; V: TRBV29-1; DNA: TGCAGCGCCTTGGACAGTGGAAACACCATATATTTT; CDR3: CSALDSGNTIYF
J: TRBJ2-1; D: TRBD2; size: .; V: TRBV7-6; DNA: TGTGCCAGCAGCTTAGCGGTTAGCGGGAGATACAATGAGCAGTTCTTC; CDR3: CASSLAVSGRYNEQFF
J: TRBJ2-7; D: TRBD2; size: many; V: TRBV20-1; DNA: TGCAGTGCCATTAGCGGGGGATCCTACGAGCAGTACTTC; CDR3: CSAISGGSYEQYF
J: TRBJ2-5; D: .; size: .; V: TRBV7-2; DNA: TGTGCCAGCAGCTTGTCAGCAAGTAGAGAGACCCAGTACTTC; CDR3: CASSLSASRETQYF
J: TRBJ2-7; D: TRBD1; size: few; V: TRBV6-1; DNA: TGTGCCAGCAGAAGCGGGACAGGGAACCCCGAGCAGTACTTC; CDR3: CASRSGTGNPEQYF
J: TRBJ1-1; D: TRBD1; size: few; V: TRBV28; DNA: TGTGCCAGCAGAAGACAGGGTTTCGTCACTGAAGCTTTCTTT; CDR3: CASRRQGFVTEAFF
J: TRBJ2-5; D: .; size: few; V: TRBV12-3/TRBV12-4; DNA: TGTGCCAGCAGTCCGGGGCCCTGGACCCAGTACTTC; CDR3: CASSPGPWTQYF
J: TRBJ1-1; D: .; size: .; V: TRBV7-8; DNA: TGTGCCAGCAGCTTAGTTGATGCGGCTCGAACGGCTGAAGCTTTCTTT; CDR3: CASSLVDAARTAEAFF
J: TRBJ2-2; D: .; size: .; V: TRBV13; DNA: TGTGCCAGCATTGAGAACACCGGGGAGCTGTTTTTT; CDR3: CASIENTGELFF
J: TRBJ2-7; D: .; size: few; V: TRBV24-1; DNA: TGTGCCACCAGTGACCCCACCGGGAGTCCCTACGAGCAGTACTTC; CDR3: CATSDPTGSPYEQYF
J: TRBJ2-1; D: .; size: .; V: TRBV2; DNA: TGTGCCAGCGGCGCGGGGCCCAGAAATGAGCAGTTCTTC; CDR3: CASGAGPRNEQFF
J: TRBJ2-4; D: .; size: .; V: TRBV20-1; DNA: TGCAGTGCTAGAATGGGGACACTAGCCAAAAACATTCAGTACTTC; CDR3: CSARMGTLAKNIQYF
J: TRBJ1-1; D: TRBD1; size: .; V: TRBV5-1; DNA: TGCGCCAGCAGCGCCGGACAGGACTCGTGGGTCCCTGAAGCTTTCTTT; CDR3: CASSAGQDSWVPEAFF
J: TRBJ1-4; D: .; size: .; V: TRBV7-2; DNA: TGTGCCAGCAGCTTGGTAAAGGGGCAGGATGAAAAACTGTTTTTT; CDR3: CASSLVKGQDEKLFF
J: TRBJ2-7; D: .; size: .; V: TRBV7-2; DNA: TGTGCCAGCAGCTTCTTAGGGACAAACTACGAGCAGTACTTC; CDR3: CASSFLGTNYEQYF
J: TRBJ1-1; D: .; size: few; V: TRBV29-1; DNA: TGCAGCGCCCAAGCCTCAGGGGACACTGAAGCTTTCTTT; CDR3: CSAQASGDTEAFF
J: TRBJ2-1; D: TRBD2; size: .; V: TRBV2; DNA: TGTGCCAGCAGAGTACTAGCGGGGGGCTCCTACAATGAGCAGTTCTTC; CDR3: CASRVLAGGSYNEQFF
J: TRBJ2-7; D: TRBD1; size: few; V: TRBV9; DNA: TGTGCCAGCAGCGTAACAGGGGGCGCGGGGGAGCAGTACTTC; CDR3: CASSVTGGAGEQYF
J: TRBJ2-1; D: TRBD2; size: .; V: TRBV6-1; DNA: TGTGCCAGCAGTATTGGTCTAGCGGGAGGGCCGGCATACAATGAGCAGTTCTTC; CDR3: CASSIGLAGGPAYNEQFF
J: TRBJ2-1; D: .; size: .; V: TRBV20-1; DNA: TGCAGTGCTAGACCCCTACGGGGCTACAATGAGCAGTTCTTC; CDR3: CSARPLRGYNEQFF
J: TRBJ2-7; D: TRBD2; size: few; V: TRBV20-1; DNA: TGCAGTGCTCGAAGTAGCGGGGGGGCCTACGAGCAGTACTTC; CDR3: CSARSSGGAYEQYF
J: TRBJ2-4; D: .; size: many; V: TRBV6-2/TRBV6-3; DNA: TGTGCCAGCAGTTACGTCGGCAGGGGTGCCAAAAACATTCAGTACTTC; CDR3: CASSYVGRGAKNIQYF
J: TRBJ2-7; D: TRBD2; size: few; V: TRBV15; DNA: TGTGCCACCAGCTTGCCGGGACTAGCGCACGACGAGCAGTACTTC; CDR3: CATSLPGLAHDEQYF
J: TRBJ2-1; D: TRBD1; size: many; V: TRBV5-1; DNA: TGCGCCAGCAGGTTGGGGACAGGCGGGAATGAGCAGTTCTTC; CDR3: CASRLGTGGNEQFF
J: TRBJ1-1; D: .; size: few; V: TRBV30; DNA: TGTGCCTGGAGTGGTACAGGGGAAGCTTTCTTT; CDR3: CAWSGTGEAFF
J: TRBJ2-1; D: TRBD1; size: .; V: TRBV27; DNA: TGTGCCAGCAGGAGGGGACAGTACAATGAGCAGTTCTTC; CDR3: CASRRGQYNEQFF
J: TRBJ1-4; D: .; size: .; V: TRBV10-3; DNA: TGTGCCATCAGCGACGGTAGGAATGAAAAACTGTTTTTT; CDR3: CAISDGRNEKLFF
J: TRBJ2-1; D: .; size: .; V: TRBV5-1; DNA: TGCGCCAGCAGCTTGGACAGGGCGGGCTACAATGAGCAGTTCTTC; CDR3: CASSLDRAGYNEQFF